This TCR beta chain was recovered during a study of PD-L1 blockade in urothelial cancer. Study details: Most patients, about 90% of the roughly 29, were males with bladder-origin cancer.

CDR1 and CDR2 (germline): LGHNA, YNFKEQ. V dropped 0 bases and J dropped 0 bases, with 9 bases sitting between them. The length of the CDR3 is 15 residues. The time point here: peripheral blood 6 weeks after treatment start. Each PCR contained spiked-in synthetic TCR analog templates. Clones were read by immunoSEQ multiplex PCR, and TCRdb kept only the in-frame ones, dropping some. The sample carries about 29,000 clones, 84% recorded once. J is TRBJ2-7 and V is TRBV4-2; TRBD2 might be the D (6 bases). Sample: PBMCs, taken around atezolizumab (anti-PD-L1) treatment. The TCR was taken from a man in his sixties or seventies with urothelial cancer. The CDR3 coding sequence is TGTGCCAGCAGCCAAGAGCGGGACGCCTCCTACGAGCAGTACTTC. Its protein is CASSQERDASYEQYF.